Below are 11 T cell receptor beta chains sequenced from a single sample in a study of blood T cell repertoires in COVID-19. Profiling relied on immunoSEQ multiplex PCR, and the TCRdb table lists in-frame clones only, not all of them. This table has under 200,000 clones, roughly 70% appearing once. Input material: peripheral blood. The receptors shown here come from an elderly woman with acute or convalescent COVID-19.

The chain has TRBV5-1 and TRBJ1-1; 8 bases are a match to TRBD1. The trim removed 0 bases at V and 4 bases at J, leaving 14 bases unmatched. CDR1 SGHRS and CDR2 YFSETQ come from the germline V gene. The CDR3 runs to 18 residues. Here the CDR3 reads CASSLADSLGQAGTEAFF. Here the CDR3 DNA reads TGCGCCAGCAGCTTGGCCGACTCACTGGGACAGGCCGGCACTGAAGCTTTCTTT.

This clone appeared a single time. This chain connects TRBV11-3 to TRBJ2-7; D is unresolved. Trimming stripped 2 bases from V and 3 bases from J, with 8 bases between. The CDR3 extends over 13 amino acids. Germline CDR1 is SGHNT and CDR2 is YENEEA. Written as DNA, the CDR3 is TGTGCCAGCAGCTTAAGAGGTGACTACGAGCAGTACTTC. This gives the protein CASSLRGDYEQYF.

This chain connects TRBV5-1 to TRBJ2-7; 11 positions match TRBD2. The CDR3 loop spans 16 amino acids. Germline CDR1 is SGHRS and CDR2 is YFSETQ. J lost 0 bases, V lost 3 bases, and 5 bases had no gene match. The CDR3 here is CASSSQTSGVSYEQYF. CDR3 DNA sequence: TGCGCCAGCAGCTCCCAGACTAGCGGGGTCTCCTACGAGCAGTACTTC. The full variable domain, in which reference TRBV5-1 and TRBJ2-7 provide the parts outside the CDR3, is KAGVTQTPRYLIKTRGQQVTLSCSPISGHRSVSWYQQTPGQGLQFLFEYFSETQRNKGNFPGRFSGRQFSNSRSEMNVSTLELGDSALYLCASSSQTSGVSYEQYFGPGTRLTVT.

The chain employs TRBV7-9 and TRBJ1-4, with 8 bases matching TRBD1. The J segment lost 5 bases and the V segment lost 4 bases, leaving 3 bases of the junction unmatched. Germline CDR1 reads SEHNR; CDR2 reads FQNEAQ (reference sequence). This CDR3 comprises 14 residues. The CDR3 is CASSSRGLNEKLFF. DNA of the CDR3: TGTGCCAGCAGCTCCAGGGGGCTGAATGAAAAACTGTTTTTT. Looking up the rest from reference TRBV7-9 and TRBJ1-4 gives the full variable domain: DTGVSQNPRHKITKRGQNVTFRCDPISEHNRLYWYRQTLGQGPEFLTYFQNEAQLEKSRLLSDRFSAERPKGSFSTLEIQRTEQGDSAMYLCASSSRGLNEKLFFGSGTQLSVL.

This chain joins TRBV6-1 and TRBJ1-1, with D tentatively TRBD1 (5 bases). V lost 4 bases and J lost 2, with 17 bases in between. The CDR3 is 16 residues long. CDR1 and CDR2 (germline): MNHNS, SASEGT. The CDR3 coding sequence is TGTGCCAGCAGTGTAGGCAGGGTTATATTAAACACTGAAGCTTTCTTT. It specifies CASSVGRVILNTEAFF.

This clone turned up a few times. This sequence joins TRBV5-4 and TRBJ2-7; D might be TRBD2 (5 bases). Trimming removed 0 bases from V and 4 bases from J, with 14 bases in between. The germline CDR1 and CDR2 sequences are SGHNT and YYREEE (reference sequence). This CDR3 spans 15 amino acids. As DNA, the CDR3 is TGTGCCAGCAGCTTGGCCTCGGGATTCCGGTACGAGCAGTACTTC. This codes for CASSLASGFRYEQYF.

The rearrangement joins TRBV20-1 to TRBJ1-5, with D perhaps TRBD1 (5 bases). The ends were cut back, 3 bases at V and 7 bases at J, with 10 bases in the middle. CDR1 is DFQATT, CDR2 SNEGSKA, per germline (reference sequence). The CDR3 is made up of 12 amino acids. In DNA, the CDR3 is TGCAGTGCTAGTGGGGCGGGGCAGCCCCAGCATTTT. It is translated as CSASGAGQPQHF.

This clone was seen just once. This chain uses TRBV27 with TRBJ2-7; TRBD2 agrees at 10 bases. Germline assignment: CDR1 MNHEY and CDR2 SMNVEV (reference sequence). The CDR3 covers 16 residues. V trimming: 2 bases; J trimming: 5 bases; junction bases outside the gene matches: 9. CDR3 DNA: TGTGCCAGCAGTTTAGCTTTTCTAGCGGGAGCCCACGAGCAGTACTTC. Amino acid sequence: CASSLAFLAGAHEQYF.

The rearrangement joins TRBV27 to TRBJ1-4; TRBD1 matches at 10 bases. Germline CDR1 is MNHEY and CDR2 is SMNVEV (reference sequence). This CDR3 has 19 amino acids. V trimming: 2 bases; J trimming: 5 bases; junction bases outside the gene matches: 14. In DNA form, the CDR3 reads TGTGCCAGCAGTTTAGTGGGGACAGGGGATCGACGAACGAATGAAAAACTGTTTTTT. The encoded protein is CASSLVGTGDRRTNEKLFF.

J is TRBJ2-3 and V is TRBV9; 8 bases agree with TRBD2. After removal of 0 bases from V and 2 bases from J, the junction contained 2 bases not matched to a gene. CDR3 length equals 15 residues. Looked up from germline, CDR1 is SGDLS and CDR2 is YYNGEE. The CDR3 sequence: CASSVAGGVTDTQYF. The CDR3 DNA sequence: TGTGCCAGCAGCGTAGCGGGGGGGGTCACAGATACGCAGTATTTT.

The chain joins TRBV28 to TRBJ2-5; weak D call: TRBD2 (6 bases). Germline assignment: CDR1 MDHEN and CDR2 SYDVKM. The germline V and J ends were trimmed by 2 bases and 3 bases, with 7 bases remaining between them. The CDR3 runs to 13 residues. The CDR3 DNA follows: TGTGCCAGCAGTTTAGGAGGGGAAGAGACCCAGTACTTC. Translating it yields CASSLGGEETQYF.